Shown below are 26 T cell receptor beta chains from a single sample sequenced in a study of cytomegalovirus exposure and HLA in healthy donors. 13 Jbeta primers and 60 Vbeta primers were used for the PCR. Generated by immunoSEQ multiplex PCR, the TCRdb table keeps only in-frame clones and is missing some. The table lists about 130,000 clones, over 60% of them singletons. The sequencing sample was made of PBMCs. These receptors came from a man aged 45-60 years in good health and CMV-seronegative.

The chain couples TRBV2 to TRBJ2-2, with D perhaps TRBD1 (6 bases). Trimming pared 7 bases from V and 6 bases from J, leaving 18 bases between. CDR1 is SNHLY and CDR2 is FYNNEI in the germline V gene. The CDR3 is 15 residues long. The CDR3 here is CASKNRAISSGELFF. The DNA of the CDR3 is TGTGCCAGCAAGAACAGGGCTATTAGTTCCGGGGAGCTGTTTTTT.

V usage is TRBV6-1 and J usage is TRBJ2-5; 8 bases are a match to TRBD2. Germline trimming cut 7 bases from V and 3 bases from J; bases unmatched to any gene: 4. The CDR3 sequence is 13 residues long. Germline V lookup: CDR1 MNHNS, CDR2 SASEGT. CDR3 protein: CASTYSGEETQYF. CDR3 coding DNA: TGTGCCAGCACGTATAGCGGGGAAGAGACCCAGTACTTC.

V and J are TRBV2 and TRBJ2-1, with D perhaps matching TRBD1 (5 bases). CDR1 is SNHLY, CDR2 FYNNEI, per germline. CDR3 length: 14 amino acids. Trimming cost V 6 bases and J 6 bases, with 15 bases left between them. In DNA form, the CDR3 reads TGTGCCAGCAGGCTAGGGGCCTCAGTCAATGAGCAGTTCTTC. Translation: CASRLGASVNEQFF.

The V gene is TRBV27, the J gene TRBJ1-2; D gene uncertain. Trimming pared 5 bases from V and 8 bases from J, leaving 12 bases between. The CDR3 consists of 12 residues. In germline, CDR1 is MNHEY, CDR2 SMNVEV (reference sequence). The CDR3 loop reads CASSDPEEGYTF. CDR3 nucleotides: TGTGCCAGCAGTGACCCAGAGGAGGGCTACACCTTC.

This rearrangement joins TRBV2 to TRBJ1-3; no reliable D call. CDR3 size: 13 residues. From germline, CDR1 is SNHLY and CDR2 FYNNEI. Trimming removed 5 bases at V and 0 bases at J, with 5 bases between. The chain's CDR3 is CASSPNSGNTIYF. DNA of the CDR3: TGTGCCAGCAGTCCTAACTCTGGAAACACCATATATTTT.

The rearrangement joins TRBV25-1 to TRBJ1-4; weak D call: TRBD1 (5 bases). Germline V CDR1 and CDR2: MGHDK, SYGVNS. The CDR3 loop spans 16 amino acids. V lost 3 bases and J lost 3, with 14 bases in between. CDR3 in DNA: TGTGCCAGCAGTGAGTTTCCGGCAGGGTCTAATGAAAAACTGTTTTTT. The encoded protein is CASSEFPAGSNEKLFF.

This rearrangement joins TRBV5-4 to TRBJ2-4, with TRBD1 matching 9 bases. The CDR3 runs to 15 residues. Germline V CDR1 and CDR2: SGHNT, YYREEE (reference sequence). The J segment lost 11 bases and the V segment lost 7 bases, leaving 16 bases of the junction unmatched. Here the CDR3 reads CASSPGGQGFNLQYF. CDR3 nucleotides: TGTGCCAGCTCGCCGGGGGGACAGGGCTTCAATCTTCAGTACTTC.

V is TRBV10-3 and J is TRBJ1-6; D perhaps matches TRBD1 (5 bases). The germline gives CDR1 ENHRY, CDR2 SYGVKD. Trimming stripped 0 bases from V and 6 bases from J, with 15 bases between. The CDR3 runs to 17 residues. Written as DNA, the CDR3 is TGTGCCATCAGTGAGTCCGATCCGGACAATAGTAATTCACCCCTCCACTTT. Translating gives CAISESDPDNSNSPLHF.

The chain carries TRBV4-3 and TRBJ2-2; 8 bases match TRBD1. The V and J ends lost 4 bases and 0 bases, in that order; junction bases with no gene match: 7. Germline lookup yields CDR1 LGHNA and CDR2 YSLEER. There are 17 residues in the CDR3. This CDR3 reads CASSRSTGAANTGELFF. CDR3 nucleotide sequence: TGCGCCAGCAGCCGCTCGACAGGGGCCGCGAACACCGGGGAGCTGTTTTTT.

This rearrangement joins TRBV5-3 to TRBJ1-1; TRBD1 is a possible D gene (6 bases). TRBV5-3 is reported as an ORF; its role is uncertain. The CDR3 contains 13 residues. V dropped 4 bases and J dropped 7 bases, with 14 bases sitting between them. In nucleotides, the CDR3 is TGTGCCAGAAGCGACCCTACAGGGAATGAAGCTTTCTTT. Protein: CARSDPTGNEAFF.

The rearrangement joins TRBV5-1 to TRBJ1-2; D unclear. Germline V gene sequence: CDR1 SGHRS, CDR2 YFSETQ. The length of the CDR3 is 12 residues. V lost 0 bases to trimming and J lost 7 bases, with 7 bases between them. CDR3 coding DNA: TGCGCCAGCAGCTTGGAGCGAGGTGGCTACACCTTC. Its translation is CASSLERGGYTF.

The genes are TRBV15 and TRBJ2-3; a weak D match, TRBD1 (5 bases). The length of the CDR3 is 15 residues. V was shortened by 0 bases and J by 2 bases, with 9 bases between the two germline ends. The germline V gene has CDR1 LNHNV and CDR2 YYDKDF (reference sequence). CDR3 DNA sequence: TGTGCCACCAGCAGAGAGGGCAGGGCCACAGATACGCAGTATTTT. Translating gives CATSREGRATDTQYF.

The chain combines TRBV5-4 with TRBJ2-7, with TRBD1 identical over 9 bases. The germline CDR1 and CDR2 sequences are SGHNT and YYREEE (reference sequence). The CDR3 length is 15 residues. J gave up 7 bases and V 3 bases, and 11 bases lay outside the gene matches. DNA of the CDR3: TGTGCCAGCAGCTCTGACAAACAGGGGGCCGAGGAGCAGTACGTC. Translated, it gives CASSSDKQGAEEQYV.

The J gene is TRBJ2-5, the V gene TRBV4-1, with 9 bases fitting TRBD2. Germline loops: CDR1 MGHRA, CDR2 YSYEKL. The CDR3 is made up of 14 amino acids. V shed 1 base and J 5 bases; nucleotides not matched to a gene: 2. CDR3 in DNA: TGCGCCAGCAGCCAAGGAGCGGGGGGCGAGACCCAGTACTTC. This codes for CASSQGAGGETQYF.

The CDR3 coding sequence is TGTGCCACCAGCAGAGGGGGCCATCTGAACACTGAAGCTTTCTTT. As protein: CATSRGGHLNTEAFF. This chain joins TRBV15 and TRBJ1-1, with a tentative D call TRBD1 (5 bases). This CDR3 comprises 15 residues. V lost 1 base to trimming and J lost 0 bases, with 9 bases between them. CDR1 is LNHNV and CDR2 is YYDKDF in the germline V gene (reference sequence).

The chain uses TRBV9 and TRBJ2-2; 9 nucleotides line up with TRBD1. Germline CDR1 SGDLS, CDR2 YYNGEE. This CDR3 is 17 amino acids long. The V gene end was trimmed by 3 bases and the J gene end by 1 base; junction bases not matched to a gene: 7. This chain's CDR3 is CASSASPGQGNTGELFF. The CDR3 DNA reads as TGTGCCAGCAGCGCTTCACCGGGACAGGGGAACACCGGGGAGCTGTTTTTT. The full variable domain, in which reference TRBV9 and TRBJ2-2 provide the parts outside the CDR3, is DSGVTQTPKHLITATGQRVTLRCSPRSGDLSVYWYQQSLDQGLQFLIQYYNGEERAKGNILERFSAQQFPDLHSELNLSSLELGDSALYFCASSASPGQGNTGELFFGEGSRLTVL.

The chain carries TRBV27 and TRBJ1-6; 7 nucleotides line up with TRBD1. Germline CDR1 is MNHEY and CDR2 is SMNVEV (reference sequence). V lost 5 bases to trimming and J lost 6 bases; unmatched junction nucleotides: 10. CDR3 length equals 16 residues. This chain's CDR3 is CASSPGQEGFNSPLHF. The DNA of the CDR3 is TGTGCCAGCAGTCCTGGACAGGAAGGGTTTAATTCACCCCTCCACTTT.

The genes are TRBV9 and TRBJ2-2; TRBD1 agrees at 7 bases. The CDR3 sequence is 19 residues long. V was pared by 2 bases and J by 5 bases, with 18 bases of the junction left unmatched. The germline gives CDR1 SGDLS, CDR2 YYNGEE. The DNA for the CDR3 is TGTGCCAGCAGCGTCCTCTTCCAAAAGGGGGCAGGGGTGACCGGGGAGCTGTTTTTT. It is translated as CASSVLFQKGAGVTGELFF.

J is TRBJ2-5 and V is TRBV10-1; TRBD1 matches 8 bases. The CDR3 sequence is 18 residues long. The J segment lost 2 bases and the V segment lost 6 bases, leaving 17 bases of the junction unmatched. Germline V gene lookup returns CDR1 WNHNN and CDR2 SYGVQD (reference sequence). The CDR3 sequence: CASSLEGDRRSGQETQYF. The DNA for the CDR3 is TGCGCCAGCAGCCTAGAGGGGGACAGGCGCTCCGGGCAAGAGACCCAGTACTTC.

The genes are TRBV6-1 and TRBJ1-2; D is undetermined. The CDR3 consists of 15 residues. V lost 6 bases, J lost 0 bases, and 14 bases lay in between. Germline V gene data show CDR1 as MNHNS and CDR2 as SASEGT. CDR3 nucleotides: TGTGCCAGCAGCCATCCGCCAGGATCTAACTATGGCTACACCTTC. As protein: CASSHPPGSNYGYTF.

The J gene is TRBJ2-7, the V gene TRBV5-4; D perhaps matches TRBD1 (8 bases). The V gene's germline CDR1 is SGHNT and CDR2 YYREEE (reference sequence). Between the trimmed V and J ends, which lost 3 bases and 2 bases, there was a span of 18 bases. The length of the CDR3 is 16 residues. CDR3 sequence: CASSWGGQGATYEQYF. In DNA form, the CDR3 reads TGTGCCAGCAGCTGGGGGGGGCAGGGGGCAACCTACGAGCAGTACTTC.

This clone has a single count. The chain links TRBV2 to TRBJ1-1; D gene uncertain. Trimming removed 10 bases from V and 3 bases from J, with 9 bases in between. The CDR3 extends over 11 amino acids. CDR1 and CDR2 (germline): SNHLY, FYNNEI. CDR3 nucleotides: TGTGCCACCCTGGGAGACACTGAAGCTTTCTTT. Protein sequence: CATLGDTEAFF.

The chain links TRBV2 to TRBJ1-3; 8 nucleotides match TRBD1. The CDR3 runs 16 residues. CDR1 is SNHLY, CDR2 FYNNEI, per germline. After removal of 5 bases from V and 3 bases from J, the junction contained 9 bases not matched to a gene. The CDR3 coding sequence is TGTGCCAGCAGTCCAACCCTCAGGGGGCATGGAAACACCATATATTTT. Protein sequence: CASSPTLRGHGNTIYF.

The rearrangement joins TRBV5-1 to TRBJ1-3, with unresolved D. The germline V and J ends were trimmed by 2 bases and 8 bases, with 17 bases remaining between them. CDR1 is SGHRS, CDR2 YFSETQ, per germline. CDR3 length equals 15 residues. The CDR3 region is CASSLTLYPGDTIYF. CDR3 nucleotide sequence: TGCGCCAGCAGCTTAACCTTATACCCGGGTGACACCATATATTTT.

Regarding this clone: A read error may produce the germline difference seen at one junction end. The chain recombines TRBV7-9 with TRBJ2-7, with a tentative D call TRBD1 (5 bases). Per germline, CDR1 SEHNR and CDR2 FQNEAQ (reference sequence). The length of the CDR3 is 15 residues. CDR3 protein: CASSLEAGNSHEQYF. Here the CDR3 DNA reads TGTGCCAGCAGCTTAGAGGCAGGGAACTCCCACGAGCAGTACTTC.

This rearrangement joins TRBV7-7 to TRBJ2-6; 7 nucleotides align to TRBD2. CDR1 and CDR2 from the germline V gene are SSHAT and FNYEAQ (reference sequence). J was trimmed by 0 bases and V by 4 bases; bases with no gene match: 3. The CDR3 extends over 16 amino acids. CDR3 loop: CASSSGGPSGANVLTF. CDR3 DNA sequence: TGTGCCAGCAGCTCGGGGGGTCCCTCTGGGGCCAACGTCCTGACTTTC.